The next 19 T cell receptor beta chains were all read from a single sample in a study of cytomegalovirus exposure and HLA in healthy donors. The PCR made use of 60 Vbeta and 13 Jbeta primers. The repertoire was sequenced with immunoSEQ multiplex PCR; TCRdb's copy has only in-frame clones and lacks some. The table shows about 130,000 clones, with over 65% occurring only once. The source material was PBMCs. The receptor set was obtained from a man aged 25-45 years in good health and CMV-seropositive.

The chain couples TRBV9 to TRBJ1-4, with D possibly TRBD1 on 5 matching bases. Germline loops: CDR1 SGDLS, CDR2 YYNGEE. The V and J ends lost 4 bases and 8 bases respectively, with 15 bases between them. This CDR3 spans 14 amino acids. The CDR3 is CASSKQVGGEKLFF. CDR3 in DNA: TGTGCCAGCAGCAAACAGGTCGGAGGGGAAAAACTGTTTTTT.

This chain uses TRBV7-2 with TRBJ2-2; D uncertain. Trimming removed 7 bases at V and 8 bases at J, with 14 bases between. Germline V gene data show CDR1 as SGHTA and CDR2 as FQGNSA. This CDR3 comprises 13 residues. The CDR3 DNA reads as TGTGCCAGCATCCCCGTCGCTATGGGGGAGCTGTTTTTT. Translating gives CASIPVAMGELFF.

The gene calls are TRBV5-1 and TRBJ1-2, with D possibly being TRBD1 (6 bases). Germline CDR1 reads SGHRS; CDR2 reads YFSETQ. This CDR3 is 15 amino acids long. The V gene lost 0 bases and the J gene lost 8 bases, with 17 bases spanning the gap. DNA for the CDR3: TGCGCCAGCAGCTTGGTACAGGGCGCCCGGCGAGGCTACACCTTC. It encodes CASSLVQGARRGYTF.

The chain employs TRBV7-2 and TRBJ1-5; 7 bases are a match to TRBD1. V was clipped by 1 base and J by 3 bases; unmatched bases: 3. Looked up from germline, CDR1 is SGHTA and CDR2 is FQGNSA. The CDR3 sequence is 15 residues long. CDR3 DNA sequence: TGTGCCAGCAGCTTAGTCGGGACAGACAATCAGCCCCAGCATTTT. It translates to CASSLVGTDNQPQHF.

The V and J genes are TRBV30 and TRBJ2-2; perhaps TRBD2 as D (6 bases). The V and J ends lost 8 bases and 5 bases respectively, with 21 bases between them. Per the germline V gene, CDR1 is GTSNPN and CDR2 is SVGIG (reference sequence). The length of the CDR3 is 15 residues. The CDR3 here is CAGQLGRTDTGELFF. The CDR3, as DNA: TGTGCCGGGCAACTTGGGAGGACGGATACCGGGGAGCTGTTTTTT.

The genes are TRBV27 and TRBJ2-1; TRBD2 is a possible D gene (5 bases). The V end lost 3 bases, the J end lost 3 bases, and 12 bases lay between the germline ends. Germline CDR1 and CDR2: MNHEY and SMNVEV (reference sequence). This CDR3 is built from 15 residues. CDR3 DNA: TGTGCCAGCAGTTTTGGCCCGGGAAACTACAATGAGCAGTTCTTC. Encoded protein: CASSFGPGNYNEQFF.

The V call is TRBV2, the J call TRBJ1-3; D not resolved. CDR1 and CDR2 from the germline V gene are SNHLY and FYNNEI. Trimming pared 2 bases from V and 1 base from J, leaving 9 bases between. CDR3 length: 15 residues. CDR3 region: CASSEIYSSGNTIYF. The CDR3, as DNA: TGTGCCAGCAGTGAAATATATTCGTCTGGAAACACCATATATTTT. Based on the CDR3 plus reference TRBV2 and TRBJ1-3, the full variable domain is EPEVTQTPSHQVTQMGQEVILRCVPISNHLYFYWYRQILGQKVEFLVSFYNNEISEKSEIFDDQFSVERPDGSNFTLKIRSTKLEDSAMYFCASSEIYSSGNTIYFGEGSWLTVV.

This clone was counted between two and nine times. V and J are TRBV27 and TRBJ1-2, with 7 nucleotides matching TRBD1. Germline V gene data show CDR1 as MNHEY and CDR2 as SMNVEV (reference sequence). This CDR3 contains 16 residues. V shed 0 bases, J shed 2 bases, and the junction held 6 bases outside the gene matches. CDR3 DNA sequence: TGTGCCAGCAGTTTATCCCCCTTGGGACAGAACTATGGCTACACCTTC. It specifies CASSLSPLGQNYGYTF.

In its sample, this clone was seen a few times. The rearrangement joins TRBV4-3 to TRBJ2-2, with TRBD2 matching 8 bases. Germline lookup yields CDR1 LGHNA and CDR2 YSLEER. CDR3 length: 16 residues. J gave up 4 bases and V 7 bases, and 11 bases lay outside the gene matches. The CDR3 is CASTQRAGGITGELFF. CDR3 bases: TGCGCCAGCACGCAAAGGGCGGGAGGAATCACCGGGGAGCTGTTTTTT.

The rearrangement links TRBV4-3 to TRBJ2-1; possibly TRBD2 for D (6 bases). Trimming took 1 base from V and 10 from J, leaving 17 bases between them. There are 15 residues in the CDR3. The germline V gene has CDR1 LGHNA and CDR2 YSLEER. CDR3 coding DNA: TGCGCCAGCAGCCAAGGGGTGGGAGACCGGGGGGAGCAGTTCTTC. It codes for CASSQGVGDRGEQFF.

V is TRBV7-2 and J is TRBJ1-1; D gene unclear. V shed 6 bases and J shed 1 base, with 15 bases lying between them. Germline loops: CDR1 SGHTA, CDR2 FQGNSA. CDR3 size: 15 residues. The CDR3 region is CASSLHPVTNTEAFF. In DNA, the CDR3 is TGTGCCAGCAGTCTCCACCCGGTCACGAACACTGAAGCTTTCTTT. The full variable domain, with the rest looked up from reference TRBV7-2 and TRBJ1-1, is GAGVSQSPSNKVTEKGKDVELRCDPISGHTALYWYRQSLGQGLEFLIYFQGNSAPDKSGLPSDRFSAERTGGSVSTLTIQRTQQEDSAVYLCASSLHPVTNTEAFFGQGTRLTVV.

The V gene is TRBV2, the J gene TRBJ1-1; maybe TRBD1 (6 bases). CDR3 size: 14 residues. The germline CDR1 and CDR2 sequences are SNHLY and FYNNEI. V gave up 2 bases and J gave up 3 bases, with 10 bases separating them. This CDR3 is CASSEQGRDTEAFF. CDR3 DNA: TGTGCCAGCAGTGAACAGGGGCGGGACACTGAAGCTTTCTTT. Variable domain in full (rest from reference TRBV2 and TRBJ1-1): EPEVTQTPSHQVTQMGQEVILRCVPISNHLYFYWYRQILGQKVEFLVSFYNNEISEKSEIFDDQFSVERPDGSNFTLKIRSTKLEDSAMYFCASSEQGRDTEAFFGQGTRLTVV.

The chain carries TRBV11-2 and TRBJ2-3, with a weak D call TRBD2 (6 bases). CDR3 length equals 18 residues. V was trimmed by 5 bases and J by 3 bases, leaving 24 bases between them. Germline CDR1 reads SGHAT; CDR2 reads FQNNGV. CDR3 sequence: CASSTRGGWALETDTQYF. In nucleotides, the CDR3 is TGTGCCAGCAGCACCAGAGGAGGGTGGGCTTTGGAAACAGATACGCAGTATTTT.

The J gene is TRBJ2-2, the V gene TRBV6-6; TRBD1 matches at 7 bases. With 7 bases clipped from V and 0 bases from J, the junction kept 8 bases outside the gene matches. Germline CDR1 and CDR2: MNHNY and SVGAGI (reference sequence). This CDR3 is 16 amino acids long. The CDR3 loop is CASTHSQGANTGELFF. CDR3 coding DNA: TGTGCCAGCACCCACTCCCAGGGGGCGAACACCGGGGAGCTGTTTTTT.

This rearrangement joins TRBV11-2 to TRBJ2-7, with 7 bases identical to TRBD2. This CDR3 is 17 amino acids long. V shed 0 bases, J shed 1 base, and the junction held 9 bases outside the gene matches. Looked up from germline, CDR1 is SGHAT and CDR2 is FQNNGV. Here the CDR3 DNA reads TGTGCCAGCAGCTTAGAAGGACTGAAAGCGGGGTCCTACGAGCAGTACTTC. This sequence encodes CASSLEGLKAGSYEQYF. Using reference TRBV11-2 and TRBJ2-7 for the parts outside the CDR3, the full variable domain is EAGVAQSPRYKIIEKRQSVAFWCNPISGHATLYWYQQILGQGPKLLIQFQNNGVVDDSQLPKDRFSAERLKGVDSTLKIQPAKLEDSAVYLCASSLEGLKAGSYEQYFGPGTRLTVT.

J is TRBJ1-5 and V is TRBV28; D possibly corresponds to TRBD1 (6 bases). Trimming cost V 4 bases and J 0 bases, with 13 bases left between them. Germline V gene lookup returns CDR1 MDHEN and CDR2 SYDVKM. The CDR3 loop spans 16 amino acids. CDR3: CASSSTTGISNQPQHF. CDR3 nucleotides: TGTGCCAGCAGTTCCACCACAGGGATTAGCAATCAGCCCCAGCATTTT.

The chain has TRBV7-3 and TRBJ2-3, with 10 bases aligning to TRBD2. Germline lookup yields CDR1 SGHTA and CDR2 FQGTGA. This CDR3 comprises 15 residues. V shed 5 bases, J shed 3 bases, and the junction held 5 bases outside the gene matches. CDR3 DNA sequence: TGTGCCAGCAGCCCTAGCGGGAGTGTAACAGATACGCAGTATTTT. This codes for CASSPSGSVTDTQYF.

The chain couples TRBV7-6 to TRBJ2-2; D uncertain. Germline values: CDR1 SGHVS, CDR2 FNYEAQ. The CDR3 is made up of 14 amino acids. Trimming cost V 1 base and J 4 bases, with 7 bases left between them. CDR3: CASSLVASTGELFF. The CDR3 coding sequence is TGTGCCAGCAGCTTAGTTGCGAGCACCGGGGAGCTGTTTTTT. The whole variable domain, filled in from reference TRBV7-6 and TRBJ2-2, reads GAGVSQSPRYKVTKRGQDVALRCDPISGHVSLYWYRQALGQGPEFLTYFNYEAQQDKSGLPNDRFSAERPEGSISTLTIQRTEQRDSAMYRCASSLVASTGELFFGEGSRLTVL.

The chain couples TRBV7-6 to TRBJ2-2; D might be TRBD1 (5 bases). Germline V gene data show CDR1 as SGHVS and CDR2 as FNYEAQ. Trimming removed 3 bases from V and 7 bases from J, with 9 bases in between. The CDR3 totals 13 residues. The chain's CDR3 is CASSFGAVGELFF. As DNA, the CDR3 is TGTGCCAGCAGCTTTGGGGCGGTCGGGGAGCTGTTTTTT.